This entry lists 9 T cell receptor beta chains sequenced from one sample in a study of blood T cell repertoires in COVID-19. The repertoire was sequenced with immunoSEQ multiplex PCR; TCRdb's copy has only in-frame clones and lacks some. The sample lists under 45,000 clones, 80% occurring once. Sequencing was done on a sample of peripheral blood. The origin of the receptors is an elderly man with acute or convalescent COVID-19.

The genes are TRBV11-1 and TRBJ2-5; tentatively, D is TRBD1 (7 bases). V lost 3 bases and J lost 3, with 11 bases in between. CDR1 is SGHAT, CDR2 FQDESV, per germline (reference sequence). The CDR3 sequence is 14 residues long. CDR3 sequence reads: CASSFGRGEETQYF. The CDR3 DNA is TGTGCCAGCAGCTTTGGCAGGGGGGAAGAGACCCAGTACTTC.

The rearrangement uses TRBV6-2 or TRBV6-3 and TRBJ2-7, with D possibly TRBD2 on 6 matching bases. The CDR3 loop spans 14 amino acids. From germline, CDR1 is MNHEY and CDR2 SVGEGT. Between the trimmed V and J ends, which lost 4 bases and 4 bases, there was a span of 14 bases. The chain's CDR3 is CASSFSGSAYEQYF. The CDR3 DNA reads as TGTGCCAGCAGTTTCTCCGGGAGCGCGTACGAGCAGTACTTC.

As to this clone: The germline gene is not matched at one end of the junction; a read error may be the cause. This sequence joins TRBV7-7 and TRBJ2-3; 8 bases are shared with TRBD2. Germline V lookup: CDR1 SSHAT, CDR2 FNYEAQ (reference sequence). The CDR3 is made up of 19 amino acids. The CDR3 sequence: CASSLVDLCGRYSADTQYF. The CDR3 DNA sequence: TGTGCTAGCAGCTTAGTTGATCTATGCGGGAGGTATAGCGCAGATACGCAGTATTTT.

This clone was observed a handful of times. This sequence joins TRBV2 and TRBJ1-6; no firm D call. Trimming took off 5 bases at V and 5 bases at J, with 10 bases between the two ends. CDR3 size: 14 residues. Per germline, CDR1 SNHLY and CDR2 FYNNEI. The CDR3 here is CASSRHLNNSPLHF. In DNA, the CDR3 is TGTGCCAGCAGTCGACATCTGAATAATTCACCCCTCCACTTT.

The CDR3 DNA reads as TGCGCCAGCAGCTTGGCGACAGGTCAAATTAGGGTGCAGTACTTC. Translating it yields CASSLATGQIRVQYF. This chain uses TRBV5-1 with TRBJ2-7, with D perhaps TRBD1 (6 bases). The CDR3 runs to 15 residues. CDR1 and CDR2 (germline): SGHRS, YFSETQ. Trimming removed 0 bases from V and 9 bases from J, with 19 bases in between.

CDR3 bases: TGTGCCACCAGTGACGCGGGACAGGGGGCCAACAATGAGCAGTTCTTC. Amino acids: CATSDAGQGANNEQFF. This sequence joins TRBV24-1 and TRBJ2-1; TRBD1 matches at 12 bases. CDR1 is KGHDR, CDR2 SFDVKD, per germline. The CDR3 has 16 residues. Germline trimming cut 4 bases from V and 5 bases from J; bases unmatched to any gene: 5.

This sequence joins TRBV7-3 and TRBJ2-1; TRBD2 agrees at 15 bases. Unmatched junction bases numbered 2, after V lost 5 bases and J lost 6 bases. From germline, CDR1 is SGHTA and CDR2 FQGTGA. The CDR3 runs 15 residues. The DNA of the CDR3 is TGTGCCAGCAGCCCGGGACTAGCGGGAGGCAATGAGCAGTTCTTC. It encodes CASSPGLAGGNEQFF.

The chain links TRBV29-1 to TRBJ2-3; TRBD1 matches 8 bases. CDR1 and CDR2 from the germline V gene are SQVTM and ANQGSEA. CDR3 length: 14 amino acids. With 2 bases clipped from V and 2 bases from J, the junction kept 3 bases outside the gene matches. CDR3 residues: CSVEPGQATDTQYF. DNA for the CDR3: TGCAGCGTTGAACCGGGACAGGCCACAGATACGCAGTATTTT.

The chain combines TRBV12-5 with TRBJ2-4; D may be TRBD2 (5 bases). The CDR3 covers 13 residues. V dropped 4 bases and J dropped 3 bases, with 7 bases sitting between them. Germline V gene data show CDR1 as LGHNT and CDR2 as FRNRAP. This CDR3 is CASGSEGKNIQYF. The CDR3 DNA is TGTGCTAGTGGTTCCGAGGGCAAAAACATTCAGTACTTC.